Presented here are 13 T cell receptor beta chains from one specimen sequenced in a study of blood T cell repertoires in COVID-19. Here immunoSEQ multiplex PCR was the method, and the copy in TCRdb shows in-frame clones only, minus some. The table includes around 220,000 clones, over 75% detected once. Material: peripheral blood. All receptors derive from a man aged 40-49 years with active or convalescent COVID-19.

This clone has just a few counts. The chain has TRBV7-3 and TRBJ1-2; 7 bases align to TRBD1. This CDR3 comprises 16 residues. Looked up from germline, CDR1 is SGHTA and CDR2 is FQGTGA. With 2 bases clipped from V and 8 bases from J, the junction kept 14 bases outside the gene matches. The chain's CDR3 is CASSLGAGGTRAGYTF. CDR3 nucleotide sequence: TGTGCCAGCAGCTTAGGGGCAGGGGGTACACGGGCGGGCTACACCTTC.

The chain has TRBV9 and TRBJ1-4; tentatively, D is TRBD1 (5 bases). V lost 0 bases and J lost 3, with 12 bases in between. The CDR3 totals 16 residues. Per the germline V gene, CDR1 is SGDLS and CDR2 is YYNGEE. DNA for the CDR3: TGTGCCAGCAGCGTAGGTTGGGGGGAGGCTAATGAAAAACTGTTTTTT. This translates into CASSVGWGEANEKLFF.

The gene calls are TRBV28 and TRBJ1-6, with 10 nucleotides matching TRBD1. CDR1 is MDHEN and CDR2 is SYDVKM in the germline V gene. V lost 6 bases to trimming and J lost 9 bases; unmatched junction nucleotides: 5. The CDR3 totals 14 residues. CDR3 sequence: CASRIRDRGSPLHF. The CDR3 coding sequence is TGTGCCAGCAGGATTCGGGACAGGGGTTCACCCCTCCACTTT.

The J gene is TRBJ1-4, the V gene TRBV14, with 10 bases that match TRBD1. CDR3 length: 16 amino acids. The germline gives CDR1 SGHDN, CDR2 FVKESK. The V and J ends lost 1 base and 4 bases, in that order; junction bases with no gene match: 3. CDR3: CASSQGTGGINEKLFF. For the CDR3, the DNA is TGTGCCAGCAGCCAAGGGACAGGGGGGATTAATGAAAAACTGTTTTTT.

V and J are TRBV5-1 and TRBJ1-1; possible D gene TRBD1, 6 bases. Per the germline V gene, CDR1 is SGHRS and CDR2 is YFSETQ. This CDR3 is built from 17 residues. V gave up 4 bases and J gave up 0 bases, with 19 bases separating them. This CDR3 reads CASSPTSDRHMNTEAFF. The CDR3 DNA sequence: TGCGCCAGCAGCCCGACTTCGGACAGACACATGAACACTGAAGCTTTCTTT. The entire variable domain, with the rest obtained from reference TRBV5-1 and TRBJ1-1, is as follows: KAGVTQTPRYLIKTRGQQVTLSCSPISGHRSVSWYQQTPGQGLQFLFEYFSETQRNKGNFPGRFSGRQFSNSRSEMNVSTLELGDSALYLCASSPTSDRHMNTEAFFGQGTRLTVV.

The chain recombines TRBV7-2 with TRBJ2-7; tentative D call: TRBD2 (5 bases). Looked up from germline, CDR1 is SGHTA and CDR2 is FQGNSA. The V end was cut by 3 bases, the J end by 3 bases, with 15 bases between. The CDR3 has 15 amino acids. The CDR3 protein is CASSFSADLNYEQYF. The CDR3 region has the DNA TGTGCCAGCAGCTTCTCAGCGGACCTTAACTACGAGCAGTACTTC.

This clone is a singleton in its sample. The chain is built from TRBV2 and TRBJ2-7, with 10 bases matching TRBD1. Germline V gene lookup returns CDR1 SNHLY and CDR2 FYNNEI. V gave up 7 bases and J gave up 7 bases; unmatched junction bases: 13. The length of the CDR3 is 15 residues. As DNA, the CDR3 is TGTGCCAGCAAGACCGCCGGGACAGGGGCGGGGGAGCAGTACTTC. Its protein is CASKTAGTGAGEQYF. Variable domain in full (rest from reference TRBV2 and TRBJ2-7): EPEVTQTPSHQVTQMGQEVILRCVPISNHLYFYWYRQILGQKVEFLVSFYNNEISEKSEIFDDQFSVERPDGSNFTLKIRSTKLEDSAMYFCASKTAGTGAGEQYFGPGTRLTVT.

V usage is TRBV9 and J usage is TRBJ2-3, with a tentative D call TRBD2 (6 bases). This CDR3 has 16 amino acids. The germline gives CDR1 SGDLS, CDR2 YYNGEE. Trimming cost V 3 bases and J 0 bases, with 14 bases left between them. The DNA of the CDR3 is TGTGCCAGCAGCGCACTAGCAGCTACTAGCACAGATACGCAGTATTTT. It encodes CASSALAATSTDTQYF.

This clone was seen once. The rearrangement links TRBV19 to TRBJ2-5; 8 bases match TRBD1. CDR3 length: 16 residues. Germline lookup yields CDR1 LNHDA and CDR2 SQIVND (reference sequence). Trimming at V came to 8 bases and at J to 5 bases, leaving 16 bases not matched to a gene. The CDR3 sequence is CASRLGAQGAWETQYF. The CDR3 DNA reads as TGTGCCAGTCGCCTCGGGGCCCAGGGGGCATGGGAGACCCAGTACTTC.

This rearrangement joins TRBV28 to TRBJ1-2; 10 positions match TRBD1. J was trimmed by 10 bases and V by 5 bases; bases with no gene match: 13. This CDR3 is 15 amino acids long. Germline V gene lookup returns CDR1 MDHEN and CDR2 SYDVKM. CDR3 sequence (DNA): TGTGCCAGCAGTACCCTGACAGGGGGCACGTTCGACTACACCTTC. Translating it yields CASSTLTGGTFDYTF.

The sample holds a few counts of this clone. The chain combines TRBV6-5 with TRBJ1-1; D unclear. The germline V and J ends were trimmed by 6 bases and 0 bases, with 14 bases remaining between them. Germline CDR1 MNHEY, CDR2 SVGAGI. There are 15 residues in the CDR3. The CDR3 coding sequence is TGTGCCAGCAGGGCGAGGCAGACTCTGAACACTGAAGCTTTCTTT. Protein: CASRARQTLNTEAFF.

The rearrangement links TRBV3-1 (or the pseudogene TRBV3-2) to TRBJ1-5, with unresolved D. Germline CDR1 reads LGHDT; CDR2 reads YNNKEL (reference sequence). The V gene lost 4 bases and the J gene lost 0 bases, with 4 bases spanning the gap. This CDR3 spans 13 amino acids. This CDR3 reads CASSLYSNQPQHF. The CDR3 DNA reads TGTGCCAGCAGCCTTTATAGCAATCAGCCCCAGCATTTT.

The CDR3 bases are TGTGCCAGCAGTCGACCAGCGGGAGTGCTTTCAGATACGCAGTATTTT. Translated, it gives CASSRPAGVLSDTQYF. The genes are TRBV11-2 and TRBJ2-3, with TRBD2 identical over 8 bases. Trimming at V came to 6 bases and at J to 4 bases, leaving 12 bases not matched to a gene. The V gene's germline CDR1 is SGHAT and CDR2 FQNNGV. The CDR3 loop spans 16 amino acids.